The rows below give T cell receptor beta chains drawn from one sample of a study of T cell responses to AZD1222 COVID-19 vaccine. The protocol was immunoSEQ multiplex PCR, while the TCRdb copy is restricted to in-frame clones and leaves out a portion. The sample consists of more than 75,000 clones, roughly 90% of them appearing once. The material was peripheral blood, obtained 28 days after the second AZD1222 dose. The source is an adult who received the AZD1222 COVID-19 vaccine. The CDR3 runs from the conserved cysteine through the conserved F or W. Fields, in order: clone size, V gene, J gene, D gene, CDR3 DNA, CDR3 protein. A D gene is named only where the DNA matches it firmly. Rows give clone size only sometimes, using once, few, many, or a class for an expanded clone.

>-|TRBV7-8|TRBJ2-1|TRBD1
TGTGCCAGCAGCTCGGGGACAGTTCGTTACAATGAGCAGTTCTTC
CASSSGTVRYNEQFF
>-|TRBV14|TRBJ1-1|-
TGTGCCAGCAGCCACCGGGGGTGGAGGGCTGAAGCTTTCTTT
CASSHRGWRAEAFF
>-|TRBV30|TRBJ1-2|TRBD1
TGTGCCTGGAGAGAACAGGGGGCAGTCGGTGGCTACACCTTC
CAWREQGAVGGYTF
>once|TRBV27|TRBJ2-2|-
TGTGCCAGCAGCCCTACCGGGATAGCGAACACCGGGGAGCTGTTTTTT
CASSPTGIANTGELFF
>-|TRBV30|TRBJ1-2|-
TGTGCCTTAGGGAGCTATGGCTACACCTTC
CALGSYGYTF
>-|TRBV7-8|TRBJ1-5|-
TGTGCCAGCAGCTTAGCGTCGCGGGGCAATCAGCCCCAGCATTTT
CASSLASRGNQPQHF
>-|TRBV30|TRBJ2-7|TRBD1
TGTGCCTGGAAGGTAGGGGGCGGCTACGAGCAGTACTTC
CAWKVGGGYEQYF
>-|TRBV19|TRBJ1-5|-
TGTGCCAGTAGTCGGCCCCAATTGGGCAATCAGCCCCAGCATTTT
CASSRPQLGNQPQHF
>few|TRBV6-4|TRBJ1-1|-
TGTGCCAGCAGTGAAAGGGGTTTTAGCACTGAAGCTTTCTTT
CASSERGFSTEAFF
>-|TRBV9|TRBJ2-1|TRBD2
TGTGCCAGCGGGACTAGCGGGATCAATGAGCAGTTCTTC
CASGTSGINEQFF
>-|TRBV27|TRBJ2-1|-
TGTGCCAGCAGTAGGTACAATGAGCAGTTCTTC
CASSRYNEQFF
>-|TRBV25-1|TRBJ2-6|-
TGTGCCAGCAGTGCTGGCGGCAGCTCTGGGGCCAACGTCCTGACTTTC
CASSAGGSSGANVLTF
>-|TRBV28|TRBJ2-3|TRBD2
TGTGCCAGCAGTTCCGGGGGGACTAGCACAGATACGCAGTATTTT
CASSSGGTSTDTQYF
>-|TRBV5-4|TRBJ1-2|-
TGTGCCAGCAGACCCGGGTCGGGGGGGACTAACTATGGCTACACCTTC
CASRPGSGGTNYGYTF
>-|TRBV4-2|TRBJ2-7|-
TGTGCCAGCAGCCAAGTTCCTGGACCCCAGTACTTC
CASSQVPGPQYF
>-|TRBV7-9|TRBJ1-1|TRBD1
TGTGCCAGCAGCTCCGAGAGGACAGGGACCAACACTGAAGCTTTCTTT
CASSSERTGTNTEAFF
>-|TRBV9|TRBJ1-1|-
TGTGCCAGCAGCCTTGGGCTGAGTGGCACTGAAGCTTTCTTT
CASSLGLSGTEAFF
>-|TRBV4-2|TRBJ1-3|-
TGTGCCAGCAGCCAAGAACCCGGACGGATTGCTGGAAACACCATATATTTT
CASSQEPGRIAGNTIYF
>-|TRBV7-2|TRBJ2-7|-
TGTGCCAGCAGGTATCGGGGGGAGCAGTACTTC
CASRYRGEQYF
>-|TRBV28|TRBJ1-2|-
TGTGCCAGCAGTCCACGGCTCTATGGCTACACCTTC
CASSPRLYGYTF
>-|TRBV10-3|TRBJ2-1|-
TGTGCCACCGCCTACTCGGAAGGGGAGCAGTTCTTC
CATAYSEGEQFF
>-|TRBV3-1/TRBV3-2|TRBJ2-7|TRBD2
TGTGCCAGCAGTAGCGGGATTTACGAGCAGTACTTC
CASSSGIYEQYF
>-|TRBV27|TRBJ2-7|-
TGTGCCAGCAGTTTAGGCGCGTTCAACGAGCAGTACTTC
CASSLGAFNEQYF
>-|TRBV28|TRBJ1-6|-
TGTGCCAGCAGTTTCGGGAGCTCCTATAATTCACCCCTCCACTTT
CASSFGSSYNSPLHF
>-|TRBV7-9|TRBJ2-1|-
TGTGCCAGCAGCCCTCCCGGGGGAGCGGACTCCTACAATGAGCAGTTCTTC
CASSPPGGADSYNEQFF
>-|TRBV5-1|TRBJ1-2|TRBD1
TGCGCCAGCAGCAACGGGACAGGGGCCTCGAGCTATGGCTACACCTTC
CASSNGTGASSYGYTF